Listed below are T cell receptor beta chains from one sample, sequenced in a study of T cell responses to AZD1222 COVID-19 vaccine. Generated by immunoSEQ multiplex PCR, the TCRdb table keeps only in-frame clones and is missing some. The profile covers approximately 180,000 clones, with 90% to 95% appearing a single time and under 1.1% taken by the ten largest. The material sequenced was peripheral blood, taken 28 days after the second dose of the MenACWY control vaccine. These receptors came from an adult who received the MenACWY meningococcal vaccine as a control. Each CDR3 is given with its conserved first and last residue. Fields, in order: V gene, D gene, J gene, clone size, CDR3 DNA, CDR3 protein. A D gene is named only where the DNA matches it firmly. The listing skips clone size in some rows; elsewhere it reads once, few, many or a size class.

V gene: TRBV3-1/TRBV3-2
D gene: -
J gene: TRBJ1-6
clone size: -
CDR3 DNA: TGTGCCACCTCAAATCAGGGGTATAATTCACCCCTCCACTTT
CDR3 protein: CATSNQGYNSPLHF

V gene: TRBV5-5
D gene: -
J gene: TRBJ2-7
clone size: once
CDR3 DNA: TGTGCCAGCAGCTTGGGGTGGGCAGGCTCCTACGAGCAGTACTTC
CDR3 protein: CASSLGWAGSYEQYF

V gene: TRBV5-4
D gene: TRBD1
J gene: TRBJ1-1
clone size: -
CDR3 DNA: TGTGCCAGCAGCTTGGTTGACAGGGAGGAAGCTTTCTTT
CDR3 protein: CASSLVDREEAFF

V gene: TRBV7-2
D gene: -
J gene: TRBJ2-1
clone size: -
CDR3 DNA: TGTGCCAGCAGACATTCAGTCGGGGGAGTTCCCTACAATGAGCAGTTCTTC
CDR3 protein: CASRHSVGGVPYNEQFF

V gene: TRBV6-1
D gene: -
J gene: TRBJ1-2
clone size: -
CDR3 DNA: TGTGCCAGCAGTGAATCGGCAGGAAACTATGGCTACACCTTC
CDR3 protein: CASSESAGNYGYTF

V gene: TRBV7-6
D gene: TRBD1
J gene: TRBJ1-2
clone size: -
CDR3 DNA: TGTGCCAGCAGCTTTACCGGGACAGGGGACTATGGCTACACCTTC
CDR3 protein: CASSFTGTGDYGYTF

V gene: TRBV6-5
D gene: TRBD1
J gene: TRBJ1-1
clone size: -
CDR3 DNA: TGTGCCAGCAGGCCCTATGACAGGGGCTCTGAAGCTTTCTTT
CDR3 protein: CASRPYDRGSEAFF

V gene: TRBV2
D gene: -
J gene: TRBJ1-1
clone size: -
CDR3 DNA: TGTGCCAGTGTCAGGGACGGTGTCACTGAAGCTTTCTTT
CDR3 protein: CASVRDGVTEAFF

V gene: TRBV28
D gene: -
J gene: TRBJ1-1
clone size: -
CDR3 DNA: TGTGCCAGCAGTTCCATTTTGGAGGGGACGAACACTGAAGCTTTCTTT
CDR3 protein: CASSSILEGTNTEAFF

V gene: TRBV28
D gene: -
J gene: TRBJ1-5
clone size: -
CDR3 DNA: TGTGCCACCTCCCAGGGAATTCGGGAGCCCCAGCATTTT
CDR3 protein: CATSQGIREPQHF

V gene: TRBV18
D gene: -
J gene: TRBJ1-4
clone size: -
CDR3 DNA: TGTGCCAGCTCACCACCTATGGGGGCTGCTAATGAAAAACTGTTTTTT
CDR3 protein: CASSPPMGAANEKLFF

V gene: TRBV27
D gene: TRBD1
J gene: TRBJ1-1
clone size: -
CDR3 DNA: TGTGCCAGCAGCCCAATCGGACAGGGGGCGCCGGTCACTGAAGCTTTCTTT
CDR3 protein: CASSPIGQGAPVTEAFF

V gene: TRBV30
D gene: -
J gene: TRBJ1-5
clone size: -
CDR3 DNA: TGTGCCTGCGACGGTACCAATCAGCCCCAGCATTTT
CDR3 protein: CACDGTNQPQHF

V gene: TRBV6-5
D gene: TRBD1
J gene: TRBJ1-1
clone size: -
CDR3 DNA: TGTGCCACCCGAAGAGACAGGGTGGGAGCTTTCTTT
CDR3 protein: CATRRDRVGAFF

V gene: TRBV2
D gene: -
J gene: TRBJ1-4
clone size: -
CDR3 DNA: TGTGCCAGCAGCGGGGATTCAAATGAAAAACTGTTTTTT
CDR3 protein: CASSGDSNEKLFF

V gene: TRBV19
D gene: -
J gene: TRBJ2-1
clone size: -
CDR3 DNA: TGTGCCAGTAGTATTTTTTCACGACAGGTTCGGGTAAATGAGCAGTTCTTC
CDR3 protein: CASSIFSRQVRVNEQFF

V gene: TRBV28
D gene: -
J gene: TRBJ1-2
clone size: -
CDR3 DNA: TGTGCCAGCAGCACCCCGGCTGGCTATGGCTACACCTTC
CDR3 protein: CASSTPAGYGYTF

V gene: TRBV25-1
D gene: TRBD1
J gene: TRBJ2-2
clone size: -
CDR3 DNA: TGTGCCAGGGGGACAGGAGCGAACACCGGGGAGCTGTTTTTT
CDR3 protein: CARGTGANTGELFF

V gene: TRBV16
D gene: -
J gene: TRBJ2-5
clone size: -
CDR3 DNA: TGTGCCAGCAGCCAATATAACAGGCGGGCAGAGACCCAGTACTTC
CDR3 protein: CASSQYNRRAETQYF

V gene: TRBV20-1
D gene: -
J gene: TRBJ2-3
clone size: once
CDR3 DNA: TGCAGTGCTAGAAGGACAGATACGCAGTATTTT
CDR3 protein: CSARRTDTQYF

V gene: TRBV18
D gene: TRBD1
J gene: TRBJ2-3
clone size: -
CDR3 DNA: TGTGCCAGCTCACCGACAGGGGGGACAGATACGCAGTATTTT
CDR3 protein: CASSPTGGTDTQYF

V gene: TRBV5-5
D gene: TRBD1
J gene: TRBJ1-5
clone size: -
CDR3 DNA: TGTGCCAGCAGCTCGCTGCCGGGACAGGGTAATCAGCCCCAGCATTTT
CDR3 protein: CASSSLPGQGNQPQHF

V gene: TRBV19
D gene: -
J gene: TRBJ2-1
clone size: few
CDR3 DNA: TGTGCCAGTAGCCTACTAGGGCCCTACAATGAGCAGTTCTTC
CDR3 protein: CASSLLGPYNEQFF

V gene: TRBV4-1
D gene: -
J gene: TRBJ1-3
clone size: -
CDR3 DNA: TGCGCCAGCAGCCAAGGGTACCCGGTCTCTGGAAACACCATATATTTT
CDR3 protein: CASSQGYPVSGNTIYF

V gene: TRBV28
D gene: -
J gene: TRBJ2-7
clone size: -
CDR3 DNA: TGTGCCAGCAATCCAGTCCGAGCCTACGAGCAGTACTTC
CDR3 protein: CASNPVRAYEQYF

V gene: TRBV28
D gene: -
J gene: TRBJ1-3
clone size: once
CDR3 DNA: TGTGCCAGCAGTTCCGAGACGGTCTACTCTGGAAACACCATATATTTT
CDR3 protein: CASSSETVYSGNTIYF

V gene: TRBV5-1
D gene: TRBD1
J gene: TRBJ1-4
clone size: -
CDR3 DNA: TGCGCCAGCACCCCAGGGGGAAGTGTAGGAGAAAAACTGTTTTTT
CDR3 protein: CASTPGGSVGEKLFF

V gene: TRBV2
D gene: TRBD1
J gene: TRBJ2-4
clone size: -
CDR3 DNA: TGTGCCAGCAGTCCCGGGACAGGAAAAAACATTCAGTACTTC
CDR3 protein: CASSPGTGKNIQYF

V gene: TRBV7-9
D gene: -
J gene: TRBJ1-5
clone size: -
CDR3 DNA: TGTGCCAGCAGCTTAGGATTTCATAGCAATCAGCCCCAGCATTTT
CDR3 protein: CASSLGFHSNQPQHF

V gene: TRBV11-2
D gene: -
J gene: TRBJ2-7
clone size: -
CDR3 DNA: TGTGCCAGCAGCTCGGTCAGGCGAAGGGACGAGCAGTACTTC
CDR3 protein: CASSSVRRRDEQYF

V gene: TRBV28
D gene: -
J gene: TRBJ1-5
clone size: -
CDR3 DNA: TGTGCCAGCAGCGATGACAGCAATCAGCCCCAGCATTTT
CDR3 protein: CASSDDSNQPQHF

V gene: TRBV6-5
D gene: -
J gene: TRBJ1-1
clone size: -
CDR3 DNA: TGTGCCAGCACCGGACAGCTAACGTCGAACACTGAAGCTTTCTTT
CDR3 protein: CASTGQLTSNTEAFF

V gene: TRBV20-1
D gene: -
J gene: TRBJ1-4
clone size: -
CDR3 DNA: TGCAGTGCCTCTGCCGGAGAAAAACTGTTTTTT
CDR3 protein: CSASAGEKLFF

V gene: TRBV7-9
D gene: -
J gene: TRBJ1-2
clone size: -
CDR3 DNA: TGTGCCAGCAGCGCCCTCGGTTCTAACTATGGCTACACCTTC
CDR3 protein: CASSALGSNYGYTF

V gene: TRBV7-9
D gene: TRBD1
J gene: TRBJ1-2
clone size: -
CDR3 DNA: TGTGCCAGCAGCCCGGGACAGGGGGGCTATGGCTACACCTTC
CDR3 protein: CASSPGQGGYGYTF

V gene: TRBV30
D gene: -
J gene: TRBJ1-6
clone size: -
CDR3 DNA: TGTGCCTGGAGGGAGGCGGGGAATTCACCCCTCCACTTT
CDR3 protein: CAWREAGNSPLHF

V gene: TRBV28
D gene: TRBD1
J gene: TRBJ1-5
clone size: -
CDR3 DNA: TGTGCCAGCAGTGTGGGGACAGGGGGATTGTCGCCCCAGCATTTT
CDR3 protein: CASSVGTGGLSPQHF

V gene: TRBV4-1
D gene: TRBD1
J gene: TRBJ1-6
clone size: few
CDR3 DNA: TGCGCCAGCAGCCGGGGCGGGACAGGGGAATCACCCCTCCACTTT
CDR3 protein: CASSRGGTGESPLHF

V gene: TRBV7-9
D gene: -
J gene: TRBJ1-6
clone size: -
CDR3 DNA: TGTGCCAGCAGCTTAAATTCACCCCTCCACTTT
CDR3 protein: CASSLNSPLHF

V gene: TRBV28
D gene: TRBD1
J gene: TRBJ1-3
clone size: -
CDR3 DNA: TGTGCCAGCAGTTTGGTCGGACAGGGTCGAAACACCATATATTTT
CDR3 protein: CASSLVGQGRNTIYF

V gene: TRBV9
D gene: TRBD1
J gene: TRBJ1-3
clone size: few
CDR3 DNA: TGTGCCAGCAGCGTATCAGGGGGAGGTTACACCATATATTTT
CDR3 protein: CASSVSGGGYTIYF